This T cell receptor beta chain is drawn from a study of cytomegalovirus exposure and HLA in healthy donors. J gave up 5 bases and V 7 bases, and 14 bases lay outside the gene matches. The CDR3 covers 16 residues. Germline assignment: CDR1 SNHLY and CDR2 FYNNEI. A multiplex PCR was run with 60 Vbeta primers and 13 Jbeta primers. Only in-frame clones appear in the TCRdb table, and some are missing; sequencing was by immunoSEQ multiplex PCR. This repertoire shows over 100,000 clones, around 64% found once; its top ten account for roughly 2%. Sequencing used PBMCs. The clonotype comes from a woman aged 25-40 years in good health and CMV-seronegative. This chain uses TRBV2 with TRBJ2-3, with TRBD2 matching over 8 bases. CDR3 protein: CASNLGVAGRIDTQYF. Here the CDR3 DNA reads TGTGCCAGCAACCTCGGGGTAGCGGGAAGAATAGATACGCAGTATTTT.